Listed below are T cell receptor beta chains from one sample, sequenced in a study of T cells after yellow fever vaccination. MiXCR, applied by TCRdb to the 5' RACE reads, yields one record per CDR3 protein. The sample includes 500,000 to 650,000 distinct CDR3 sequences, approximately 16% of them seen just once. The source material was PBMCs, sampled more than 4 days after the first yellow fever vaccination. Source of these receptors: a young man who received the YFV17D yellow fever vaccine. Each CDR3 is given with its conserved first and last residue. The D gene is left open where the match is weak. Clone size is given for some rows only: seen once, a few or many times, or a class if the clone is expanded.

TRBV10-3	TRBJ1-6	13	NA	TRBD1	TGTGCCATCCGACAGGGGCCGAATTCACCCCTCCACTTT	CAIRQGPNSPLHF
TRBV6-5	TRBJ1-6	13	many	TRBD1	TGTGCCAGCAGGGCAGGGGGGCATTCACCCCTCCACTTT	CASRAGGHSPLHF
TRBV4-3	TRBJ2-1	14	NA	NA	TGCGCCAGCAGCCAAGGTATCCCCAACAATGAGCAGTTCTTC	CASSQGIPNNEQFF
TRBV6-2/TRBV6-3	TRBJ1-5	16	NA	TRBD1	TGTGCCAGCACAAGACAGGGGTTCGTTTTCAATCAGCCCCAGCATTTT	CASTRQGFVFNQPQHF
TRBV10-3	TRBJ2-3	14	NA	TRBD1	TGTGCCACCATGACAGGGGCGAACACAGATACGCAGTATTTT	CATMTGANTDTQYF
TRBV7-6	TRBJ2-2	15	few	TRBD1	TGTGCCAGCAGCTCGGGACAGGGGGCAACCGGGGAGCTGTTTTTT	CASSSGQGATGELFF
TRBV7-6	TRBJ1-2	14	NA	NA	TGTGCCAGCAGCTCCACAGGGAAAAGAGCTGGCTACACCTTC	CASSSTGKRAGYTF
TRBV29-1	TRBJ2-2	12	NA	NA	TGCAGCGTTGAATTGGGAACCGGGGAGCTGTTTTTT	CSVELGTGELFF
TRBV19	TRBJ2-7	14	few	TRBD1	TGTGCCAGTAGTATTCGGACAGGGGTCTACGAGCAGTACTTC	CASSIRTGVYEQYF
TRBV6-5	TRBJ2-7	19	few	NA	TGTGCCAGCAGTTGGAGCTACCCAACAGGGACTGGACCTTCCTACGAGCAGTACTTC	CASSWSYPTGTGPSYEQYF
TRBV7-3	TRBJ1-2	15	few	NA	TGTGCCAGCAGCCCAGCGGGCGGACCCAACTATGGCTACACCTTC	CASSPAGGPNYGYTF
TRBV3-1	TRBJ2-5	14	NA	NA	TGTGCCAGCAGCCACGTACAGGGTGGGGAGACCCAGTACTTC	CASSHVQGGETQYF
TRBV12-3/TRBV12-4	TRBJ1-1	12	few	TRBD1	TGTGCCAGCAGGACAGGGGGCGGTGAAGCTTTCTTT	CASRTGGGEAFF
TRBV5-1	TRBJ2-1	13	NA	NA	TGCGCCAGCAGCTTGGGCCCCCGAGGTGAGCAGTTCTTC	CASSLGPRGEQFF
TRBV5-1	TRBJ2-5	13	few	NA	TGCGCCAGCGGGGGGACCGTACAAGAGACCCAGTACTTC	CASGGTVQETQYF
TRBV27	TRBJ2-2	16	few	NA	TGTGCCAGCAGTTTATCGAGGACGGGGAACACCGGGGAGCTGTTTTTT	CASSLSRTGNTGELFF
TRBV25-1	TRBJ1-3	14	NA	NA	TGTGCCAGCAGTGCCTGGGAGCAGACGAACACCATATATTTT	CASSAWEQTNTIYF
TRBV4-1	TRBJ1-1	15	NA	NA	TGCGCCAGCAGCCAAGATCCGGGGAGTATTGGTGGAGCTTTCTTT	CASSQDPGSIGGAFF
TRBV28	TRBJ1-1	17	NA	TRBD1	TGTGCCAGCAGTTTACCGCGGGACAGCCTTTTGAACACTGAAGCTTTCTTT	CASSLPRDSLLNTEAFF
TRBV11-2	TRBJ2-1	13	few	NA	TGTGCCAGCAGTCCCGGGGGAGACAATGAGCAGTTCTTC	CASSPGGDNEQFF
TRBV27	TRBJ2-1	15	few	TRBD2	TGTGCCAGCAGTTCGATAGCGGGGGGGAACAATGAGCAGTTCTTC	CASSSIAGGNNEQFF
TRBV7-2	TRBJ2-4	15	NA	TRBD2	TGTGCCAGCAGCTTGGAACCCAGCGGGGAGAACATTCAGTACTTC	CASSLEPSGENIQYF
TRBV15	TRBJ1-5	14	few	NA	TGTGCCACCAGCAAATACGGTAGCAATCAGCCCCAGCATTTT	CATSKYGSNQPQHF
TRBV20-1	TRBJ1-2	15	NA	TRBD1	TGCAGTGCTCCCCCGGGACAGGGAAGAAACTATGGCTACACCTTC	CSAPPGQGRNYGYTF